One and the same sample provided the 23 T cell receptor beta chains below, sequenced in a study of control samples from healthy donors and cancer patients (dated by TCRdb to 2019 to 2021). The receptor library was made with the immunoSEQ multiplex PCR assay. The clones in this table, taken by TCRdb from immuneACCESS, are in-frame only. Not every clone is retained; where verified, under half of the shortfall comes from an unresolved V gene, and the cause of the rest is unknown. The sample has 12,000 or so clones on record, 88% of them singletons. Less than 3.5% of the sample lies in the top ten. The sequenced sample consisted of formalin-fixed, paraffin-embedded tissue. These receptors all come from a male donor with melanoma.

The genes are TRBV4-1 and TRBJ2-1; D possibly corresponds to TRBD2 (5 bases). The CDR3 has 14 amino acids. V was clipped by 3 bases and J by 8 bases, with 14 bases between them. Germline assignment: CDR1 MGHRA and CDR2 YSYEKL. The CDR3 here is CASSQETSFYEQFF. The CDR3, as DNA: TGCGCCAGCAGCCAGGAAACTAGTTTCTATGAGCAGTTCTTC.

This clone turned up a few times. The chain joins TRBV3-1 (or the pseudogene TRBV3-2) to TRBJ1-1, with 12 bases lining up with TRBD1. V shed 4 bases, J shed 4 bases, and the junction held 1 base outside the gene matches. This CDR3 spans 14 amino acids. From germline, CDR1 is LGHDT and CDR2 YNNKEL (reference sequence). The CDR3, as DNA: TGTGCCAGCAGCCCGGGACAGGGGGCCACTGAAGCTTTCTTT. It codes for CASSPGQGATEAFF.

The V call is TRBV7-9, the J call TRBJ2-1; D call uncertain. Germline CDR1 reads SEHNR; CDR2 reads FQNEAQ (reference sequence). This CDR3 is 14 amino acids long. V lost 8 bases, J lost 0 bases, and 11 bases lay in between. Written as DNA, the CDR3 is TGTGCCAGCCAAGTTGTAAACTCCTACAATGAGCAGTTCTTC. Its protein is CASQVVNSYNEQFF.

V gene TRBV9 combines with J gene TRBJ1-2; 8 positions agree with TRBD1. The V and J ends lost 0 bases and 6 bases, in that order; junction bases with no gene match: 4. The germline gives CDR1 SGDLS, CDR2 YYNGEE. The CDR3 runs to 14 residues. CDR3 sequence reads: CASSVGYRGDGYTF. Written as DNA, the CDR3 is TGTGCCAGCAGCGTAGGTTACAGGGGGGATGGCTACACCTTC.

The gene calls are TRBV29-1 and TRBJ1-4, with D hard to call. CDR1 is SQVTM, CDR2 ANQGSEA, per germline. V lost 4 bases and J lost 8, with 11 bases in between. The CDR3 has 12 residues. The CDR3 DNA is TGCAGCGTTGGGTTCTTGGGGGAAAAACTGTTTTTT. It codes for CSVGFLGEKLFF. The full variable domain, in which reference TRBV29-1 and TRBJ1-4 provide the parts outside the CDR3, is SAVISQKPSRDICQRGTSLTIQCQVDSQVTMMFWYRQQPGQSLTLIATANQGSEATYESGFVIDKFPISRPNLTFSTLTVSNMSPEDSSIYLCSVGFLGEKLFFGSGTQLSVL.

This rearrangement joins TRBV11-3 to TRBJ2-1; 7 bases match TRBD2. CDR3 length: 17 residues. CDR1 is SGHNT and CDR2 is YENEEA in the germline V gene. V trimming: 0 bases; J trimming: 3 bases; junction bases outside the gene matches: 8. In DNA, the CDR3 is TGTGCCAGCAGCTTAGAAGGGCTAGCGGAACTCTACAATGAGCAGTTCTTC. Translation gives CASSLEGLAELYNEQFF.

V gene TRBV5-1 combines with J gene TRBJ1-4; D not resolved. CDR1 SGHRS and CDR2 YFSETQ come from the germline V gene. The ends were cut back, 2 bases at V and 8 bases at J, with 16 bases in the middle. CDR3 length equals 15 residues. The DNA of the CDR3 is TGCGCCAGCAGCTTTCTATCGGCGGGCTGGGAAAAACTGTTTTTT. Its translation: CASSFLSAGWEKLFF.

The genes are TRBV11-2 and TRBJ1-1; D uncertain. The CDR3 sequence is 13 residues long. Germline V gene data show CDR1 as SGHAT and CDR2 as FQNNGV. V was shortened by 4 bases and J by 0 bases, with 6 bases between the two germline ends. CDR3 in amino acids: CASSYTLNTEAFF. CDR3 nucleotides: TGTGCCAGCAGCTATACGTTGAACACTGAAGCTTTCTTT.

This chain joins TRBV6-5 and TRBJ2-3; D gene uncertain. This CDR3 is 14 amino acids long. V lost 2 bases, J lost 0 bases, and 6 bases lay in between. CDR1 is MNHEY and CDR2 is SVGAGI in the germline V gene. Written as DNA, the CDR3 is TGTGCCAGCAGTTACGAGGCCAGCACAGATACGCAGTATTTT. It encodes CASSYEASTDTQYF.

This chain uses TRBV11-2 with TRBJ1-2; tentative D call: TRBD1 (6 bases). The V gene's germline CDR1 is SGHAT and CDR2 FQNNGV. Trimming cost V 6 bases and J 7 bases, with 24 bases left between them. This CDR3 comprises 16 residues. The CDR3 DNA follows: TGTGCCAGCAGTTCCGATTACAGGGAGCTTAGGAGTGGCTACACCTTC. This codes for CASSSDYRELRSGYTF.

This chain links TRBV10-1 with TRBJ1-1; D not resolved. Between the trimmed V and J ends, which lost 6 bases and 0 bases, there was a span of 8 bases. The CDR3 extends over 13 amino acids. In germline, CDR1 is WNHNN, CDR2 SYGVQD (reference sequence). Here the CDR3 reads CASREELNTEAFF. In DNA, the CDR3 is TGCGCCAGCAGGGAAGAGTTGAACACTGAAGCTTTCTTT.

The genes are TRBV9 and TRBJ2-5, with 7 bases lining up with TRBD2. Per the germline V gene, CDR1 is SGDLS and CDR2 is YYNGEE. The length of the CDR3 is 16 residues. Losses at the gene ends were 0 bases for V and 4 bases for J; bases not matched to a gene: 9. CDR3 in DNA: TGTGCCAGCAGCGTAGGTCCCGCGGGAGTTCGAGAGACCCAGTACTTC. Translating gives CASSVGPAGVRETQYF. The full variable domain, in which reference TRBV9 and TRBJ2-5 provide the parts outside the CDR3, is DSGVTQTPKHLITATGQRVTLRCSPRSGDLSVYWYQQSLDQGLQFLIQYYNGEERAKGNILERFSAQQFPDLHSELNLSSLELGDSALYFCASSVGPAGVRETQYFGPGTRLLVL.

This clone appeared a single time. The J gene is TRBJ2-2, the V gene TRBV4-3; D perhaps matches TRBD1 (5 bases). The CDR3 is 15 residues long. The germline V gene has CDR1 LGHNA and CDR2 YSLEER. V gave up 0 bases and J gave up 5 bases, with 10 bases separating them. DNA of the CDR3: TGCGCCAGCAGCCAAGATCTCAGGGTAACCGGGGAGCTGTTTTTT. Encoded protein: CASSQDLRVTGELFF.

The chain has TRBV29-1 and TRBJ2-1; D gene ambiguous. CDR3 size: 11 residues. CDR1 SQVTM and CDR2 ANQGSEA come from the germline V gene. The ends were cut back, 7 bases at V and 9 bases at J, with 13 bases in the middle. The CDR3 region has the DNA TGCAGCGCCGTTCTAGACGTTGAGCAGTTCTTC. This sequence encodes CSAVLDVEQFF.

The V gene is TRBV7-9, the J gene TRBJ2-3; tentatively, D is TRBD2 (6 bases). The CDR3 sequence is 18 residues long. Looked up from germline, CDR1 is SEHNR and CDR2 is FQNEAQ (reference sequence). V shed 5 bases and J shed 2 bases, with 23 bases lying between them. For the CDR3, the DNA is TGTGCCAGCAGCACGTGGGGCGGGGCAGGACGCCCCACAGATACGCAGTATTTT. It yields the protein CASSTWGGAGRPTDTQYF. Complete variable domain (other parts from reference TRBV7-9 and TRBJ2-3): DTGVSQNPRHKITKRGQNVTFRCDPISEHNRLYWYRQTLGQGPEFLTYFQNEAQLEKSRLLSDRFSAERPKGSFSTLEIQRTEQGDSAMYLCASSTWGGAGRPTDTQYFGPGTRLTVL.

The CDR3 reads CASSGGQGRLNEQFF. In DNA, the CDR3 is TGCGCCAGCAGTGGCGGACAGGGTCGTTTAAATGAGCAGTTCTTC. The rearrangement joins TRBV10-1 to TRBJ2-1; the match to TRBD1 covers 8 bases. This CDR3 region has 15 residues. The V gene's germline CDR1 is WNHNN and CDR2 SYGVQD (reference sequence). The V gene end was trimmed by 4 bases and the J gene end by 7 bases; junction bases not matched to a gene: 9.

The chain combines TRBV5-1 with TRBJ1-1; 9 bases map to TRBD1. The CDR3 runs to 12 residues. CDR1 is SGHRS, CDR2 YFSETQ, per germline. Germline trimming cut 5 bases from V and 7 bases from J; bases unmatched to any gene: 3. CDR3 nucleotides: TGCGCCAGCAGACGGACAGGGGATGAAGCTTTCTTT. Its translation: CASRRTGDEAFF.

In DNA, the CDR3 is TGTGCCAGCAGTGTGGGAGGGTTATCCTCGGAGACCCAGTACTTC. This translates into CASSVGGLSSETQYF. The V call is TRBV2, the J call TRBJ2-5; 7 bases agree with TRBD2. Losses at the gene ends were 4 bases for V and 5 bases for J; bases not matched to a gene: 10. Looked up from germline, CDR1 is SNHLY and CDR2 is FYNNEI. This CDR3 region has 15 residues. Supplemented by reference TRBV2 and TRBJ2-5, the full variable domain reads EPEVTQTPSHQVTQMGQEVILRCVPISNHLYFYWYRQILGQKVEFLVSFYNNEISEKSEIFDDQFSVERPDGSNFTLKIRSTKLEDSAMYFCASSVGGLSSETQYFGPGTRLLVL.

This clone was detected once. The chain carries TRBV5-8 and TRBJ1-3; no reliable D call. The CDR3 sequence is 12 residues long. Germline CDR1 and CDR2: SGHTS and YDEGEE. V was clipped by 1 base and J by 5 bases, with 4 bases between them. CDR3: CASSLKRNTIYF. The CDR3 DNA reads as TGTGCCAGCAGCTTGAAGAGAAACACCATATATTTT.

The chain is built from TRBV4-3 and TRBJ2-3; 9 bases fit TRBD2. This CDR3 is 15 amino acids long. Trimming removed 1 base from V and 4 bases from J; junction bases left unmatched: 3. CDR1 and CDR2 from the germline V gene are LGHNA and YSLEER. The CDR3 nucleotides read TGCGCCAGCAGCCAAGGTAGCGGGAGCGCAGATACGCAGTATTTT. Amino acids: CASSQGSGSADTQYF.

The chain is built from TRBV6-5 and TRBJ1-1; possibly TRBD1 for D (6 bases). Germline V gives CDR1 MNHEY, CDR2 SVGAGI. Trimming took off 6 bases at V and 3 bases at J, with 17 bases between the two ends. The CDR3 totals 15 residues. The CDR3: CASSRRTRQDTEAFF. The CDR3 DNA is TGTGCCAGCAGCCGTAGGACTCGACAGGACACTGAAGCTTTCTTT.

In its sample, this clone was seen a few times. The chain uses TRBV6-2 or TRBV6-3 and TRBJ1-2; unclear D gene. From germline, CDR1 is MNHEY and CDR2 SVGEGT. V lost 5 bases to trimming and J lost 3 bases, with 10 bases between them. The CDR3 has 13 residues. The CDR3, as DNA: TGTGCCAGCAGTCAGGAAGAATACTATGGCTACACCTTC. This codes for CASSQEEYYGYTF.

About this clone itself: The junction differs from germline at one of its ends, possibly a read error. The chain has TRBV2 and TRBJ2-1, with a possible D match to TRBD2 (6 bases). Germline CDR1 and CDR2: SNHLY and FYNNEI. CDR3 length: 14 amino acids. The CDR3 loop is CASTRREAYNEQFF. As DNA, the CDR3 is TGTGCCAGCACGCGGCGGGAAGCCTATAATGAGCAGTTCTTC.